The 8 T cell receptor beta chains below come from one sample, sequenced in a study of CD8+ T cells in alopecia areata. TCR sequencing used cDNA made by reverse transcription of extracted RNA. Repertoires were generated with immunoSEQ multiplex PCR, while TCRdb's copy carries only in-frame clones and drops some. The sample records some 200,000 clones, 45% to 65% being singletons. Indicated treatment: oral pan-JAK inhibitor, 5-10 mg twice daily. The sample consisted of CD4+ T cells sorted from blood, taken at week 4, from a patient treated with tofacitinib. These receptors were obtained from a human donor with alopecia areata.

Notes on this clone: At the DNA level, this CDR3 is encoded by other sequences in the same sample as well. Written as DNA, the CDR3 is TGTGCCAGCAGTTACTCGAGGGGCTATGGCTACACCTTC. This sequence encodes CASSYSRGYGYTF. The J gene is TRBJ1-2, the V gene TRBV6-5; possibly TRBD1 for D (5 bases). V lost 0 bases, J lost 4 bases, and 6 bases lay in between. Germline V gene data show CDR1 as MNHEY and CDR2 as SVGAGI. The CDR3 consists of 13 residues.

The V call is TRBV29-1, the J call TRBJ2-7, with 8 nucleotides matching TRBD2. Germline V gene data show CDR1 as SQVTM and CDR2 as ANQGSEA. The CDR3 has 15 residues. Trimming cost V 4 bases and J 7 bases; bases outside gene matches: 15. In DNA form, the CDR3 reads TGCAGCGTTGGTTCCGGCGGGGGGAATACGCAGGAGCAGTACTTC. It codes for CSVGSGGGNTQEQYF.

The chain uses TRBV6-1 and TRBJ2-7; a weak D match, TRBD1 (6 bases). Between the trimmed V and J ends, which lost 2 bases and 4 bases, there was a span of 15 bases. Germline CDR1 MNHNS, CDR2 SASEGT. The CDR3 sequence is 15 residues long. The CDR3 DNA follows: TGTGCCAGCAGTGAATTCGAGGGGGTGCTTTACGAGCAGTACTTC. This sequence encodes CASSEFEGVLYEQYF.

This clone appeared a single time. The genes are TRBV6-6 and TRBJ1-1, with a tentative D call TRBD1 (5 bases). The CDR3 is 13 amino acids. Germline-derived CDR1 and CDR2 are MNHNY and SVGAGI (reference sequence). The germline V and J ends were trimmed by 8 bases and 6 bases, with 16 bases remaining between them. This CDR3 is CASGTLGPPEAFF. CDR3 DNA: TGTGCCAGCGGGACTCTTGGTCCTCCTGAAGCTTTCTTT.

This clone appeared a few times. The same CDR3 arises from other DNA sequences in this sample as well. The chain carries TRBV15 and TRBJ2-7; perhaps TRBD1 as D (6 bases). V was cut by 0 bases and J by 3 bases, with 6 bases left in between. The length of the CDR3 is 13 residues. Germline lookup yields CDR1 LNHNV and CDR2 YYDKDF (reference sequence). The CDR3 loop reads CATSRDRGYEQYF. For the CDR3, the DNA is TGTGCCACCAGCAGAGACAGGGGCTACGAGCAGTACTTC.

The chain uses TRBV5-6 and TRBJ1-6; TRBD1 might be the D (6 bases). CDR3 size: 15 residues. Germline CDR1 and CDR2: SGHDT and YYEEEE. V was cut by 0 bases and J by 10 bases, with 14 bases left in between. CDR3 in amino acids: CASSLVTRGDSPLHF. In DNA form, the CDR3 reads TGTGCCAGCAGCTTGGTAACCAGGGGAGACTCACCCCTCCACTTT.

The chain joins TRBV7-9 to TRBJ1-4; no definite D call. Germline lookup yields CDR1 SEHNR and CDR2 FQNEAQ (reference sequence). The CDR3 covers 18 residues. The V gene lost 0 bases and the J gene lost 0 bases, with 14 bases spanning the gap. The DNA of the CDR3 is TGTGCCAGCAGCTTAGCTATCAGTGGTCAGTCAACTAATGAAAAACTGTTTTTT. It is translated as CASSLAISGQSTNEKLFF.

The chain links TRBV11-1 to TRBJ1-2, with D perhaps TRBD1 (6 bases). Trimming pared 5 bases from V and 6 bases from J, leaving 10 bases between. The CDR3 has 12 amino acids. CDR1 SGHAT and CDR2 FQDESV come from the germline V gene (reference sequence). This CDR3 reads CASSEYRDGYTF. CDR3 DNA sequence: TGTGCCAGCAGCGAATACAGGGATGGCTACACCTTC.